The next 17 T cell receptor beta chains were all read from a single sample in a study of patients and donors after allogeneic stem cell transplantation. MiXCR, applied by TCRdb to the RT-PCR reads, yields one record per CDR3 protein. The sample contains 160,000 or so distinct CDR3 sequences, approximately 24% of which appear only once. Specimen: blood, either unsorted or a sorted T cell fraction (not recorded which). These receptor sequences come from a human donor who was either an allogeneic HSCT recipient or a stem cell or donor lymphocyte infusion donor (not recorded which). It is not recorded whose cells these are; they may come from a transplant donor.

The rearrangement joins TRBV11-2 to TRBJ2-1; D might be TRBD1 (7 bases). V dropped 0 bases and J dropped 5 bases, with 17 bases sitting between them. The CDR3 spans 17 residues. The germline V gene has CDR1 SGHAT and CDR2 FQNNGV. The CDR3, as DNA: TGTGCCAGCAGCTTAGAGCCCCCGGCAGGGGGGAACAATGAGCAGTTCTTC. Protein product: CASSLEPPAGGNNEQFF. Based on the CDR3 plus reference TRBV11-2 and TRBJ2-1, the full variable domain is EAGVAQSPRYKIIEKRQSVAFWCNPISGHATLYWYQQILGQGPKLLIQFQNNGVVDDSQLPKDRFSAERLKGVDSTLKIQPAKLEDSAVYLCASSLEPPAGGNNEQFFGPGTRLTVL.

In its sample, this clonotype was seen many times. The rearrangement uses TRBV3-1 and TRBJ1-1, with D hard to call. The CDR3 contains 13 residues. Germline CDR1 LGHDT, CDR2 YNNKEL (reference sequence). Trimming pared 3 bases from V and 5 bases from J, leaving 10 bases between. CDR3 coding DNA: TGTGCCAGCAGCCATATTAGGGTAACTGAAGCTTTCTTT. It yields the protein CASSHIRVTEAFF.

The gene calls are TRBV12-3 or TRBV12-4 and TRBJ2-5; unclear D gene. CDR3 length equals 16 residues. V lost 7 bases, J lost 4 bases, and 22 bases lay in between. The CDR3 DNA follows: TGTGCCAGCACTCCTCCAGGAAGAAAGCATGTAGAGACCCAGTACTTC. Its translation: CASTPPGRKHVETQYF.

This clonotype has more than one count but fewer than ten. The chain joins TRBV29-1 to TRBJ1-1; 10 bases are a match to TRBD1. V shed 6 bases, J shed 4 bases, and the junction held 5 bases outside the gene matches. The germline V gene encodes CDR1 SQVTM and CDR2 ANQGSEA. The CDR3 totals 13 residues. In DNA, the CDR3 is TGCAGCGTCCGACGGACAGGGGGCACTGAAGCTTTCTTT. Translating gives CSVRRTGGTEAFF.

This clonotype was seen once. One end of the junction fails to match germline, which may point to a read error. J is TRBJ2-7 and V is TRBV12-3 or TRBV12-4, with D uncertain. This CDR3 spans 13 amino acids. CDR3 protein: CASCLGSFYEQYF. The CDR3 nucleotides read TGTGCCAGCTGTTTAGGCAGCTTCTACGAGCAGTACTTC.

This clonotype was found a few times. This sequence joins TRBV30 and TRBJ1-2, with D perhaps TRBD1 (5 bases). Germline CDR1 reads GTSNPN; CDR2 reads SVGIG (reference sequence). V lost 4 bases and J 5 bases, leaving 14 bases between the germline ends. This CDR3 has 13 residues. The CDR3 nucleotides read TGTGCCTGGAAAGAGGGGATCTCATATGGCTACACCTTC. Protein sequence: CAWKEGISYGYTF.

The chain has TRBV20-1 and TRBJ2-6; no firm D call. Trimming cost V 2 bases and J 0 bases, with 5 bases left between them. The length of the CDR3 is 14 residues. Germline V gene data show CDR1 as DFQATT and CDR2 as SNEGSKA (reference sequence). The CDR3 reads CSARHRSGANVLTF. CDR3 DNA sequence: TGCAGTGCTAGACACCGCTCTGGGGCCAACGTCCTGACTTTC.

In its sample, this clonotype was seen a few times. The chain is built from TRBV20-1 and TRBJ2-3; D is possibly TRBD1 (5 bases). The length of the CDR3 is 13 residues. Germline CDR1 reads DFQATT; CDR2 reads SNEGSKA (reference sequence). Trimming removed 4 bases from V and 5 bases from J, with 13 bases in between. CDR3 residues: CSATASRGDTQYF. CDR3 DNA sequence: TGCAGTGCTACCGCGAGTAGGGGAGATACGCAGTATTTT.

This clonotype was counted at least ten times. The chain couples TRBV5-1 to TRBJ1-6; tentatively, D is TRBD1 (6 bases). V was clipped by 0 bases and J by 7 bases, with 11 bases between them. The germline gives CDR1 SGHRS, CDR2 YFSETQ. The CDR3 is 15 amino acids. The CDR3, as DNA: TGCGCCAGCAGCTTGGACAGGGTAGGGAATTCACCCCTCCACTTT. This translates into CASSLDRVGNSPLHF.

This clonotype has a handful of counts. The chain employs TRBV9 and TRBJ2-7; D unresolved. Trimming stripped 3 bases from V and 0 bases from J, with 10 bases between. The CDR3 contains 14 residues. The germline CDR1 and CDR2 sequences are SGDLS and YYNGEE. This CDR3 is CASSAATSSYEQYF. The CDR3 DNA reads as TGTGCCAGCAGCGCCGCGACAAGCTCCTACGAGCAGTACTTC.

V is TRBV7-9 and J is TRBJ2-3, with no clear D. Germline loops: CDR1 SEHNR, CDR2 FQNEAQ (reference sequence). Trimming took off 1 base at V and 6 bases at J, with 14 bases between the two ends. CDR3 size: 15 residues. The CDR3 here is CASSLGGILADTQYF. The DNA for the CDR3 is TGTGCCAGCAGCTTAGGAGGAATCCTTGCGGATACGCAGTATTTT.

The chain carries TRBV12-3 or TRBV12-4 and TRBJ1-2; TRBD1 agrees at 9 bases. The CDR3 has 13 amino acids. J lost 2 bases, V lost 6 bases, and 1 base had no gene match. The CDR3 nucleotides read TGTGCCAGCAGGGGACAGGGCAACTATGGCTACACCTTC. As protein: CASRGQGNYGYTF.

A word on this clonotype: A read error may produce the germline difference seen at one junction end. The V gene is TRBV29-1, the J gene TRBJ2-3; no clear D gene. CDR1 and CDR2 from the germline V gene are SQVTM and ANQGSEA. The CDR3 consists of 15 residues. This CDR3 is CSVDGNRPDTDPQYF. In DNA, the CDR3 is TGCAGCGTTGACGGCAATCGACCGGATACAGATCCGCAGTATTTT.

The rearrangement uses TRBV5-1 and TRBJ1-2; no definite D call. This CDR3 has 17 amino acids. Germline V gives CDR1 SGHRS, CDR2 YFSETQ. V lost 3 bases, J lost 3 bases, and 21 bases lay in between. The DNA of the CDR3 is TGCGCCAGCAGCTACGCCCCGAGCCCAAGTGGAGACTATGGCTACACCTTC. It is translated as CASSYAPSPSGDYGYTF.

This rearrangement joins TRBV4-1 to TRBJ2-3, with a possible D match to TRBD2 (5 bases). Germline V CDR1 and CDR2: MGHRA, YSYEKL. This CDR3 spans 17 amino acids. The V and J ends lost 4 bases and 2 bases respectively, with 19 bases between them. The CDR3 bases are TGCGCCAGCAGCCGCCCAGTGCGAGCGGACCTCACAGATACGCAGTATTTT. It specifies CASSRPVRADLTDTQYF.

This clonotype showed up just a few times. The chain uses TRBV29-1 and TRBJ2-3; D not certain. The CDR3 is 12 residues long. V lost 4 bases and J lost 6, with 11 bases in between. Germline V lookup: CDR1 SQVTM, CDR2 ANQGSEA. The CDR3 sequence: CSVVPNTDTQYF. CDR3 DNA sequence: TGCAGCGTTGTGCCGAACACGGATACGCAGTATTTT.

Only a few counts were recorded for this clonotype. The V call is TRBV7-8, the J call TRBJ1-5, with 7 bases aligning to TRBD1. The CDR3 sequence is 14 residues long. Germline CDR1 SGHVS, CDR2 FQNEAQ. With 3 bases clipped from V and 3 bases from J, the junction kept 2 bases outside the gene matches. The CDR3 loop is CASSLGQNNQPQHF. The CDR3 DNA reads TGTGCCAGCAGCTTGGGACAGAACAATCAGCCCCAGCATTTT. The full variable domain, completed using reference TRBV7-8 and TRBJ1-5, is GAGVSQSPRYKVAKRGQDVALRCDPISGHVSLFWYQQALGQGPEFLTYFQNEAQLDKSGLPSDRFFAERPEGSVSTLKIQRTQQEDSAVYLCASSLGQNNQPQHFGDGTRLSIL.